The next 16 T cell receptor beta chains were all read from a single sample in a study of radiotherapy plus CTLA-4 blockade in lung cancer. Clones were sequenced by immunoSEQ multiplex PCR, and TCRdb holds only the in-frame ones, with some missing. This sample carries 83,000 or so clones, 80% to 85% of them seen once, and the ten largest clones take 0.82%. The starting material was peripheral blood, obtained from a patient treated with radiotherapy plus ipilimumab. These receptor sequences come from a human donor with non-small cell lung cancer who had stable disease on radiotherapy plus ipilimumab.

The gene calls are TRBV2 and TRBJ1-1, with 10 positions matching TRBD1. Germline assignment: CDR1 SNHLY and CDR2 FYNNEI. The trim removed 5 bases at V and 4 bases at J, leaving 4 bases unmatched. This CDR3 is 14 amino acids long. The DNA of the CDR3 is TGTGCCAGCAGTCGACAGGGGGCAAGCACTGAAGCTTTCTTT. Translating it yields CASSRQGASTEAFF.

This clone was found a few times. Other DNA sequences in the same sample also yield this CDR3. V and J are TRBV4-1 and TRBJ1-6; a weak D match, TRBD1 (6 bases). Germline CDR1 is MGHRA and CDR2 is YSYEKL. The V gene lost 0 bases and the J gene lost 8 bases, with 11 bases spanning the gap. The CDR3 loop spans 15 amino acids. The chain's CDR3 is CASSQDTGTDSPLHF. The CDR3 DNA is TGCGCCAGCAGCCAAGATACAGGGACGGATTCACCCCTCCACTTT.

The J gene is TRBJ1-2, the V gene TRBV5-4; D gene unclear. With 4 bases removed from V and 6 bases from J, the gap between germline ends came to 13 bases. In germline, CDR1 is SGHNT, CDR2 YYREEE (reference sequence). CDR3 length: 13 residues. CDR3 DNA sequence: TGTGCCAGCAGCACCCCCCAAAGGGATGGCTACACCTTC. Its translation is CASSTPQRDGYTF.

This clone was counted only a few times. The rearrangement joins TRBV6-4 to TRBJ2-3, with D possibly being TRBD1 (6 bases). The germline V gene encodes CDR1 MRHNA and CDR2 SNTAGT. The CDR3 runs to 16 residues. Deletions cut 6 bases from V and 3 bases from J, with 19 bases between. The CDR3 region has the DNA TGTGCCAGCAGAGCAGGGGATCTAAGTGATACAGATACGCAGTATTTT. This sequence encodes CASRAGDLSDTDTQYF.

The chain links TRBV28 to TRBJ2-2; perhaps TRBD2 as D (6 bases). Germline V gene data show CDR1 as MDHEN and CDR2 as SYDVKM. The CDR3 length is 18 residues. With 7 bases removed from V and 0 bases from J, the gap between germline ends came to 21 bases. CDR3 protein: CASTLFLVGGANTGELFF. CDR3 DNA sequence: TGTGCCAGCACCCTCTTTTTGGTTGGCGGGGCGAACACCGGGGAGCTGTTTTTT.

This clone came up once. V is TRBV18 and J is TRBJ2-5; 12 bases align to TRBD2. Germline-derived CDR1 and CDR2 are KGHSH and LQKENI. V was pared by 0 bases and J by 4 bases, with 0 bases of the junction left unmatched. The CDR3 is 15 amino acids. This CDR3 is CASSPPGLAGETQYF. CDR3 nucleotides: TGTGCCAGCTCACCACCGGGACTAGCGGGAGAGACCCAGTACTTC.

The chain carries TRBV19 and TRBJ2-3, with TRBD1 matching 7 bases. V was clipped by 8 bases and J by 2 bases; unmatched bases: 7. CDR3 length: 14 residues. Per germline, CDR1 LNHDA and CDR2 SQIVND (reference sequence). As DNA, the CDR3 is TGTGCCAGTCATAACAGGGGTGCCACAGATACGCAGTATTTT. Translation gives CASHNRGATDTQYF.

The rearrangement joins TRBV5-4 to TRBJ2-7; D might be TRBD1 (6 bases). Germline V gene data show CDR1 as SGHNT and CDR2 as YYREEE (reference sequence). Trimming took off 4 bases at V and 7 bases at J, with 18 bases between the two ends. This CDR3 contains 14 residues. The chain's CDR3 is CASSRARTALEQYF. The DNA of the CDR3 is TGTGCCAGCAGCCGGGCACGGACAGCCTTAGAGCAGTACTTC.

The V call is TRBV11-2, the J call TRBJ2-1; TRBD1 agrees at 9 bases. The J segment lost 2 bases and the V segment lost 5 bases, leaving 10 bases of the junction unmatched. CDR3 length: 17 residues. Germline assignment: CDR1 SGHAT and CDR2 FQNNGV. The CDR3 nucleotides are TGTGCCAGCAGCGGTCCGGGACAGGGTAGCGCCTACAATGAGCAGTTCTTC. Amino acid sequence: CASSGPGQGSAYNEQFF.

The rearrangement links TRBV7-8 to TRBJ1-2, with a possible D match to TRBD1 (6 bases). V lost 5 bases and J lost 7, with 14 bases in between. This CDR3 has 13 residues. Looked up from germline, CDR1 is SGHVS and CDR2 is FQNEAQ. The DNA for the CDR3 is TGTGCCAGCAGCCCTAGACAGGCTGGTGGCTACACCTTC. It specifies CASSPRQAGGYTF.

The chain carries TRBV28 and TRBJ2-1; 15 bases match TRBD2. The CDR3 covers 15 residues. Germline CDR1 reads MDHEN; CDR2 reads SYDVKM. V lost 3 bases and J lost 13; bases outside the gene matches: 7. For the CDR3, the DNA is TGTGCCAGCAGTTTTGGACTAGCGGGGGGGCTGGAACAGTTCTTC. This codes for CASSFGLAGGLEQFF.

The genes are TRBV7-4 and TRBJ2-7, with TRBD1 identical over 7 bases. This CDR3 is built from 14 residues. After removal of 7 bases from V and 4 bases from J, the junction contained 10 bases not matched to a gene. Germline CDR1 reads SGHVT; CDR2 reads SQSDAQ. The CDR3 spells CASMNWDSPYEQYF. The DNA of the CDR3 is TGTGCCAGCATGAACTGGGACAGCCCTTACGAGCAGTACTTC. Complete variable domain (other parts from reference TRBV7-4 and TRBJ2-7): GAGVSQSPRYKVAKRGRDVALRCDSISGHVTLYWYRQTLGQGSEVLTYSQSDAQRDKSGRPSGRFSAERPERSVSTLKIQRTEQGDSAVYLCASMNWDSPYEQYFGPGTRLTVT.

The V call is TRBV5-1, the J call TRBJ2-1; a weak D match, TRBD2 (5 bases). CDR3 length equals 15 residues. Trimming pared 4 bases from V and 3 bases from J, leaving 14 bases between. CDR1 and CDR2 (germline): SGHRS, YFSETQ. This CDR3 reads CASSLEEAGYNEQFF. The CDR3 region has the DNA TGCGCCAGCAGCCTTGAGGAGGCAGGCTACAATGAGCAGTTCTTC.

This clone was counted a few times. The J gene is TRBJ2-7, the V gene TRBV4-1; 10 positions match TRBD2. The germline V gene has CDR1 MGHRA and CDR2 YSYEKL. V trimming: 2 bases; J trimming: 6 bases; junction bases outside the gene matches: 13. The CDR3 totals 17 residues. The CDR3 loop reads CASSQRLTSGYPGEQYF. The CDR3, as DNA: TGCGCCAGCAGCCAAAGACTGACTAGCGGGTATCCAGGCGAGCAGTACTTC.

The chain is built from TRBV6-1 and TRBJ2-3; a weak D match, TRBD1 (7 bases). The CDR3 loop spans 16 amino acids. V was shortened by 1 base and J by 0 bases, with 11 bases between the two germline ends. The V gene's germline CDR1 is MNHNS and CDR2 SASEGT. The CDR3 loop reads CASSEGQGGSTDTQYF. CDR3 in DNA: TGTGCCAGCAGTGAAGGGCAGGGGGGTAGCACAGATACGCAGTATTTT.

The chain links TRBV7-2 to TRBJ1-1; 7 nucleotides match TRBD1. Germline-derived CDR1 and CDR2 are SGHTA and FQGNSA. Germline trimming cut 5 bases from V and 1 base from J; bases unmatched to any gene: 10. The CDR3 extends over 16 amino acids. The CDR3 reads CASSQGGIGGNTEAFF. The CDR3 bases are TGTGCCAGCAGCCAGGGGGGTATAGGAGGGAACACTGAAGCTTTCTTT.